Following are 19 T cell receptor beta chains from one sample sequenced in a study of regulatory T cells in long-lasting Graves disease. Through Arm-PCR of CDR3 regions and iRepertoire HTBI primers, TCR beta libraries were built. TCRdb processed the multiplex PCR reads anew with MiXCR; each CDR3 protein has one entry. The sample consists of under 450,000 distinct CDR3 sequences, roughly 25% of them appearing once. Time point meaning: persistent/refractory GD, antithyroid drugs over 5 years with positive TRAb. PBMCs were the source of the RNA used for TCR sequencing. Sequenced material: peripheral blood mononuclear cells (PBMCs), taken when the disease was refractory, from a patient treated with antithyroid drugs. Receptors were obtained from a woman in her thirties or forties with Graves disease.

This clonotype was seen a handful of times. The CDR3 DNA is TGTGCCAGCAGCAACCAAGCCGGGTCGGATGGCTACACCTTC. Translated: CASSNQAGSDGYTF. The genes are TRBV7-2 and TRBJ1-2; no reliable D call. The germline V gene has CDR1 SGHTA and CDR2 FQGNSA. Trimming took off 5 bases at V and 6 bases at J, with 16 bases between the two ends. This CDR3 spans 14 amino acids.

This clonotype was counted once. This may be a read error, as it is one base from a much larger clone. This rearrangement joins TRBV5-1 to TRBJ1-1, with a weak D call TRBD1 (6 bases). This CDR3 is built from 14 residues. V gave up 4 bases and J gave up 1 base, with 11 bases separating them. The germline V gene has CDR1 SGHRS and CDR2 YFSETQ. The chain's CDR3 is CASSTGQTNTEAFF. CDR3 coding DNA: TGCGCCAGCAGCACCGGACAGACGAACACTGAAGCTTTCTTT. Variable domain in full (rest from reference TRBV5-1 and TRBJ1-1): KAGVTQTPRYLIKTRGQQVTLSCSPISGHRSVSWYQQTPGQGLQFLFEYFSETQRNKGNFPGRFSGRQFSNSRSEMNVSTLELGDSALYLCASSTGQTNTEAFFGQGTRLTVV.

The rearrangement uses TRBV20-1 and TRBJ2-1, with D possibly being TRBD1 or TRBD2 (5 bases each). The germline gives CDR1 DFQATT, CDR2 SNEGSKA (reference sequence). The CDR3 length is 14 residues. Trimming removed 6 bases from V and 2 bases from J, with 14 bases in between. CDR3 coding DNA: TGCAGTGCCATGGGACGAGGACCCTACAATGAGCAGTTCTTC. It yields the protein CSAMGRGPYNEQFF.

This sequence joins TRBV11-2 and TRBJ1-4; 9 nucleotides align to TRBD1. Trimming cost V 0 bases and J 7 bases; bases outside gene matches: 9. The CDR3 is made up of 17 amino acids. Germline lookup yields CDR1 SGHAT and CDR2 FQNNGV. In DNA, the CDR3 is TGTGCCAGCAGCTTAGATTACATTGGGACAGGGTTTGAAAAACTGTTTTTT. It translates to CASSLDYIGTGFEKLFF.

Regarding this clonotype: A read error is possible here, since a much larger clone lies one base away. The chain employs TRBV6-5 and TRBJ2-7, with TRBD2 identical over 9 bases. The germline CDR1 and CDR2 sequences are MNHEY and SVGAGI. The CDR3 runs to 14 residues. The CDR3 bases are TGTGCCAGCAGTTCTAGCGGGATCTTCTACGAGCAGCACTTC. It is translated as CASSSSGIFYEQHF.

This clonotype was seen more than once but under ten times. V gene TRBV9 combines with J gene TRBJ2-4; D possibly corresponds to TRBD2 (7 bases). Trimming took off 3 bases at V and 0 bases at J, with 13 bases between the two ends. The CDR3 runs 16 residues. Germline CDR1 and CDR2: SGDLS and YYNGEE. In nucleotides, the CDR3 is TGTGCCAGCAGCGAACAGGGAGGGCCAGCCAAAAACATTCAGTACTTC. Protein sequence: CASSEQGGPAKNIQYF.

The chain carries TRBV20-1 and TRBJ2-7; TRBD1 matches 9 bases. This CDR3 has 16 residues. Germline V gene data show CDR1 as DFQATT and CDR2 as SNEGSKA (reference sequence). The J segment lost 2 bases and the V segment lost 4 bases, leaving 12 bases of the junction unmatched. The CDR3, as DNA: TGCAGTGCTACTACTCCCGGGACAGGGTATCCCTACGAGCAGTACTTC. This codes for CSATTPGTGYPYEQYF.

This clonotype was observed a handful of times. The V call is TRBV5-1, the J call TRBJ2-2; D remains ambiguous. Trimming took 1 base from V and 0 from J, leaving 10 bases between them. In germline, CDR1 is SGHRS, CDR2 YFSETQ. The CDR3 is 16 amino acids. CDR3 DNA sequence: TGCGCCAGCAGCTTGAGGGTTGTAGCGAACACCGGGGAGCTGTTTTTT. It yields the protein CASSLRVVANTGELFF.

This clonotype has a handful of counts. The rearrangement links TRBV24-1 to TRBJ1-2; no clear D gene. V shed 2 bases and J shed 4 bases, with 7 bases lying between them. This CDR3 region has 13 residues. Germline CDR1 reads KGHDR; CDR2 reads SFDVKD. CDR3: CATSDSKSYGYTF. The CDR3 nucleotides read TGTGCCACCAGTGATTCGAAAAGCTATGGCTACACCTTC.

This clonotype was observed at least ten times. The chain combines TRBV19 with TRBJ2-6; D remains ambiguous. V was pared by 7 bases and J by 0 bases, with 10 bases between. This CDR3 spans 15 amino acids. CDR1 and CDR2 (germline): LNHDA, SQIVND (reference sequence). CDR3 sequence: CASNQRGSGANVLTF. The DNA for the CDR3 is TGTGCCAGTAACCAAAGAGGCTCTGGGGCCAACGTCCTGACTTTC.

V gene TRBV20-1 combines with J gene TRBJ1-1, with TRBD1 matching 10 bases. The CDR3 sequence is 12 residues long. Germline loops: CDR1 DFQATT, CDR2 SNEGSKA (reference sequence). Germline trimming cut 8 bases from V and 11 bases from J; bases unmatched to any gene: 11. This CDR3 is CSPLDRGDWAFF. In nucleotides, the CDR3 is TGCAGTCCCCTGGACAGGGGGGACTGGGCTTTCTTT.

This clonotype was found a few times. DNA of the CDR3: TGTGCCAGCAGTCCTTTAGCGGGAGGAGCCCATACGCAGTATTTT. Translating it yields CASSPLAGGAHTQYF. This chain links TRBV28 with TRBJ2-3, with TRBD2 matching over 10 bases. With 5 bases clipped from V and 7 bases from J, the junction kept 9 bases outside the gene matches. The CDR3 totals 15 residues. CDR1 is MDHEN and CDR2 is SYDVKM in the germline V gene.

This clonotype showed up just a few times. CDR3 in DNA: TGTGCCAGTAGTACCCAGGGGTCATGGCAGCCCCAGCATTTT. The encoded protein is CASSTQGSWQPQHF. The chain is built from TRBV19 and TRBJ1-5, with D maybe TRBD1 (6 bases). The ends were cut back, 4 bases at V and 7 bases at J, with 14 bases in the middle. Germline V CDR1 and CDR2: LNHDA, SQIVND (reference sequence). There are 14 residues in the CDR3.

This clonotype turned up a few times. DNA for the CDR3: TGTGCCAGCAGCGGCCGGGAGAGGAATGGCTACACCTTC. This sequence encodes CASSGRERNGYTF. This rearrangement joins TRBV7-9 to TRBJ1-2; D is undetermined. The germline V and J ends were trimmed by 5 bases and 6 bases, with 13 bases remaining between them. Germline CDR1 reads SEHNR; CDR2 reads FQNEAQ (reference sequence). This CDR3 has 13 residues.

There are many counts of this clonotype. The chain links TRBV28 to TRBJ2-2; weak D call: TRBD2 (5 bases). This CDR3 region has 14 residues. CDR1 MDHEN and CDR2 SYDVKM come from the germline V gene. V was clipped by 5 bases and J by 2 bases, with 9 bases between them. The CDR3 loop is CASSNSGNTGELFF. The CDR3 coding sequence is TGTGCCAGCAGTAACAGCGGCAACACCGGGGAGCTGTTTTTT.

The V gene is TRBV28, the J gene TRBJ2-4; TRBD1 aligns across 8 bases. The V gene's germline CDR1 is MDHEN and CDR2 SYDVKM. The CDR3 runs 13 residues. The ends lost 7 bases at V and 3 bases at J; junction bases unmatched: 2. The CDR3 spells CASTDRGKNIQYF. The CDR3 nucleotides are TGTGCCAGCACTGACAGGGGCAAAAACATTCAGTACTTC. The full variable domain, in which reference TRBV28 and TRBJ2-4 provide the parts outside the CDR3, is DVKVTQSSRYLVKRTGEKVFLECVQDMDHENMFWYRQDPGLGLRLIYFSYDVKMKEKGDIPEGYSVSREKKERFSLILESASTNQTSMYLCASTDRGKNIQYFGAGTRLSVL.

The V and J genes are TRBV28 and TRBJ1-5, with TRBD1 as a possible D gene (6 bases). V lost 6 bases and J lost 2, with 20 bases in between. This CDR3 is built from 17 residues. Germline loops: CDR1 MDHEN, CDR2 SYDVKM. The CDR3 sequence: CASRQGWGRGGNQPQHF. CDR3 in DNA: TGTGCCAGCAGACAAGGGTGGGGCAGGGGTGGCAATCAGCCCCAGCATTTT.

This clonotype was picked up many times. The J gene is TRBJ1-5, the V gene TRBV28; TRBD1 might be the D (5 bases). V was shortened by 3 bases and J by 5 bases, with 11 bases between the two germline ends. CDR3 length equals 14 residues. CDR1 and CDR2 (germline): MDHEN, SYDVKM. Here the CDR3 DNA reads TGTGCCAGCAGTTTCTCGACAGCGTATCAGCCCCAGCATTTT. Amino acid sequence: CASSFSTAYQPQHF.

This clonotype was counted between two and nine times. The chain combines TRBV7-8 with TRBJ2-7, with D perhaps matching TRBD1 or TRBD2 (5 bases each). Germline CDR1 is SGHVS and CDR2 is FQNEAQ. Trimming took 3 bases from V and 2 from J, leaving 11 bases between them. This CDR3 comprises 14 residues. CDR3 nucleotide sequence: TGTGCCAGCAGCTTCTTAATGGGGGCCTACGAGCAGTACTTC. Protein product: CASSFLMGAYEQYF.